This T cell receptor (beta chain) comes out of a study of blood T cell repertoires in COVID-19. This CDR3 contains 20 residues. Trimming removed 0 bases from V and 2 bases from J, with 25 bases in between. Germline V lookup: CDR1 SGHTS, CDR2 YDEGEE. One Seattle source followed patients from active infection through their disease course. In the study's own analysis: Counts of nucleated cells, estimated from reference gene primer amplification, were obtained. Measured with immunoSEQ multiplex PCR; TCRdb has only the in-frame clones, and not every one. V, J and clone size are taken as reported in that table, and D and trimming were inferred from the DNA itself. The data contain roughly 150,000 clones, 84% of them singletons.

This chain connects TRBV5-8 to TRBJ2-3, with D uncertain. Sequencing was performed on peripheral blood. The receptor was isolated from a woman of 80 years or more with COVID-19, enrolled during active disease. CDR3 in amino acids: CASSLDSPHVLTSYTDTQYF. The CDR3 DNA reads TGTGCCAGCAGCTTGGATAGCCCACACGTACTCACAAGCTACACAGATACGCAGTATTTT.